This TCR beta chain was identified during a study of blood T cell repertoires in COVID-19. Across 24 US areas, participants ranged in age from 18 to 89 years. Comment on this clone: Other DNA variants within this sample encode the same CDR3.

Sequencing used immunoSEQ multiplex PCR; TCRdb keeps in-frame clones, though not all of them. The sample holds some 200,000 clones, around 89% seen once. J was trimmed by 7 bases and V by 5 bases; bases with no gene match: 7. This CDR3 comprises 15 residues. Germline loops: CDR1 MNHEY, CDR2 SMNVEV (reference sequence). The gene calls are TRBV27 and TRBJ2-1; 11 bases line up with TRBD2. The sequence came from a woman aged 18-30 years who had recovered from COVID-19. The sequencing sample was made of PBMCs or T cells enriched from blood (not recorded which). Here the CDR3 DNA reads TGTGCCAGCAGTCCAGGGACTAGCGGAAGGAATGAGCAGTTCTTC. Protein product: CASSPGTSGRNEQFF.